The sequence of this T cell receptor beta chain was determined in a study of blood T cell repertoires in COVID-19. Study details: The analysed material was cDNA or gDNA that came from T cells, B-cell-depleted T cells, or PBMCs.

Participant age was about 18 to 100 years, and participants resided in fewer than 30 US areas. Self-reported history from a screening survey and questionnaire set each donor's cohort. In the authors' workflow: Reference gene primer amplification yielded estimated nucleated cell counts. Generated by immunoSEQ multiplex PCR, the TCRdb table keeps only in-frame clones and is missing some. The V and J calls and clone size were taken over from that table, and D and trimming were inferred from the DNA. The table records some 200,000 clones, around 87% of them present only once. V shed 1 base and J 4 bases; nucleotides not matched to a gene: 2. Germline-derived CDR1 and CDR2 are SGHKS and YYEKEE (reference sequence). The CDR3 runs 15 residues.

The sequenced sample consisted of PBMCs or T cells enriched from blood (not recorded which). This sequence was found in a woman younger than 35 in a cohort exposed to, infected with or recovered from COVID-19 (not recorded which). V gene TRBV5-5 combines with J gene TRBJ1-5, with 10 bases matching TRBD1. CDR3 sequence (DNA): TGTGCCAGCAGCTTGCGGGACAGGGGTAATCAGCCCCAGCATTTT. It yields the protein CASSLRDRGNQPQHF.